This T cell receptor (beta chain) was found in a study of T cell repertoires in cytomegalovirus infection. Using its own MiXCR run on the reads, TCRdb lists one record per CDR3 protein. The table has over 250,000 distinct CDR3 sequences, less than 25% seen once; the top ten hold about 21%. CDR1 MNHEY and CDR2 SVGEGT come from the germline V gene. The CDR3 consists of 15 residues. V was clipped by 5 bases and J by 4 bases, with 14 bases between them. There are a few counts of this clonotype. Its specificity is unknown. Source: cultured PBMCs, taken from culture after CMV antigen stimulation. This receptor was identified in a human donor in good health (CMV status not recorded). Some clones in this sample may be carry-over from other donors' samples. The V gene is TRBV6-2 or TRBV6-3, the J gene TRBJ2-2, with D perhaps matching TRBD1 (6 bases). CDR3 residues: CASSTKQGVTGELFF. As DNA, the CDR3 is TGTGCCAGCAGTACAAAACAGGGAGTCACCGGGGAGCTGTTTTTT.